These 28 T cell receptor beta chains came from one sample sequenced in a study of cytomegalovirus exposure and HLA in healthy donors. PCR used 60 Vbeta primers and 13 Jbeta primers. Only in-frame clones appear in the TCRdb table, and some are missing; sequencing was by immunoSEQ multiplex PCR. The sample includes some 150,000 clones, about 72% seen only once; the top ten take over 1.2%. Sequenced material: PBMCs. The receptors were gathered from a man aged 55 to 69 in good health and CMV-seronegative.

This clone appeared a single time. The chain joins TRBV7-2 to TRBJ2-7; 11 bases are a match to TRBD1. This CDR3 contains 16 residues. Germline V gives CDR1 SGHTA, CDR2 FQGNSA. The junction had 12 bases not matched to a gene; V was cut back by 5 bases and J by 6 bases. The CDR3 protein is CASSLSPGQGAGEQYF. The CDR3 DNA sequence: TGTGCCAGCAGCCTCAGCCCTGGACAGGGGGCAGGCGAGCAGTACTTC.

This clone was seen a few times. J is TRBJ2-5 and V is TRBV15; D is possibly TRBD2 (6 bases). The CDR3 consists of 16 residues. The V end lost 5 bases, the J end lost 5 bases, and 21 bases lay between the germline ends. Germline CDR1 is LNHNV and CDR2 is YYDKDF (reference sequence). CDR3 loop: CATSGGWGDGMETQYF. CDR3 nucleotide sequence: TGTGCCACCAGCGGGGGGTGGGGCGATGGAATGGAGACCCAGTACTTC.

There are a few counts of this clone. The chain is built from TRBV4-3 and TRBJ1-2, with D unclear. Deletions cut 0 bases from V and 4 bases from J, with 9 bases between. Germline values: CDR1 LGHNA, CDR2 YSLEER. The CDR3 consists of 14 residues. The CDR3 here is CASSQDYSPYGYTF. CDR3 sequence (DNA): TGCGCCAGCAGCCAAGATTACAGCCCCTATGGCTACACCTTC.

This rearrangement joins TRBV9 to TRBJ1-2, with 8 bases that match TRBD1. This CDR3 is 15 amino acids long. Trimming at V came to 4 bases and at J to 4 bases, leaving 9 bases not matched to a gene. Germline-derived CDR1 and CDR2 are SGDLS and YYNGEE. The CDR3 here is CASSPPGQDGYGYTF. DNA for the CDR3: TGTGCCAGCAGCCCACCGGGACAGGATGGCTATGGCTACACCTTC.

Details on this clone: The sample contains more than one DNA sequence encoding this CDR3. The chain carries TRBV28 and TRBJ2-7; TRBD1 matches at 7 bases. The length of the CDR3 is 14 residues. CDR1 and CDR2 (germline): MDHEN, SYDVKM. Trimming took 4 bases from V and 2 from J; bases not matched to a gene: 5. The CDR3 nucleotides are TGTGCCAGCAGTTCGACAGGGCCTACCTACGAGCAGTACTTC. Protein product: CASSSTGPTYEQYF.

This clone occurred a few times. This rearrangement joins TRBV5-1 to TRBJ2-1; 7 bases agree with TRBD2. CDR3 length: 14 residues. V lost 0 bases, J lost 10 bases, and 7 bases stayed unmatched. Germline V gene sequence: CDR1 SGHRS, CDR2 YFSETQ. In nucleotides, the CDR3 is TGCGCCAGCAGCTTGGCGGCGGGAGCCCCCGAGCAGTTCTTC. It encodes CASSLAAGAPEQFF.

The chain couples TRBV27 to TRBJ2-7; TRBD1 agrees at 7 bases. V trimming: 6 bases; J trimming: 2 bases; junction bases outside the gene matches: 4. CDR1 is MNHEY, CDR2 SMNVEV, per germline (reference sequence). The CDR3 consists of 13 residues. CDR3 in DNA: TGTGCCAGCAGCGGGACAGTCACCTACGAGCAGTACTTC. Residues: CASSGTVTYEQYF.

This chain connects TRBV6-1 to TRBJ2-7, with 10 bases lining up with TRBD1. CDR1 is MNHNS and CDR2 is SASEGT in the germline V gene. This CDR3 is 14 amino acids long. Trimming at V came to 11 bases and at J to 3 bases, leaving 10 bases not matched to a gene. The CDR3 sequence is CALERGQGIYEQYF. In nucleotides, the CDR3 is TGTGCCCTTGAAAGGGGACAGGGGATCTACGAGCAGTACTTC.

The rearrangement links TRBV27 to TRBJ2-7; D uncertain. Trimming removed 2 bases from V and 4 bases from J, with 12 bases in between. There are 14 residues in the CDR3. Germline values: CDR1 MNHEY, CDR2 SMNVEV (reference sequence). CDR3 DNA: TGTGCCAGCAGTTTAGCGTTTGGGCGATACGAGCAGTACTTC. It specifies CASSLAFGRYEQYF.

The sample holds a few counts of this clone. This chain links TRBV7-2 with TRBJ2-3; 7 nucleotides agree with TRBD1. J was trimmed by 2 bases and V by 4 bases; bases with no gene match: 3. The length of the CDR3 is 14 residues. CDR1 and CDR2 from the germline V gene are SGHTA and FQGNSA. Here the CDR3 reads CASSSTGITDTQYF. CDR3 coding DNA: TGTGCCAGCAGCTCGACAGGGATCACAGATACGCAGTATTTT. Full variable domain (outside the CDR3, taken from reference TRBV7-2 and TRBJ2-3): GAGVSQSPSNKVTEKGKDVELRCDPISGHTALYWYRQSLGQGLEFLIYFQGNSAPDKSGLPSDRFSAERTGGSVSTLTIQRTQQEDSAVYLCASSSTGITDTQYFGPGTRLTVL.

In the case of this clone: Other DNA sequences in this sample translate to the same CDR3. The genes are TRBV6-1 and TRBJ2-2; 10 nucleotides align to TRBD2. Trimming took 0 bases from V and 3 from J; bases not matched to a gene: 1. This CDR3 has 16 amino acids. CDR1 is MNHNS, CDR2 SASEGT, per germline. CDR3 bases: TGTGCCAGCAGTGAAGCCCTAGCGGGAGACACCGGGGAGCTGTTTTTT. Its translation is CASSEALAGDTGELFF.

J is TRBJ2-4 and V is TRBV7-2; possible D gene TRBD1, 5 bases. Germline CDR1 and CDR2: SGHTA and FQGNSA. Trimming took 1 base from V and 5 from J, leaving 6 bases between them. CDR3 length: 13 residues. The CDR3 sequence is CASSLGRENIQYF. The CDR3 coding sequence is TGTGCCAGCAGCTTAGGCAGGGAAAACATTCAGTACTTC.

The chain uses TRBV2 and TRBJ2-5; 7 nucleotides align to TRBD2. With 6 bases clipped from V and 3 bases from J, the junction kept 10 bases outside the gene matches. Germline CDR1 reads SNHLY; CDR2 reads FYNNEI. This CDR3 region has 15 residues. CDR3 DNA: TGTGCCAGCAGGAGGGGAGGGAACATCGAAGAGACCCAGTACTTC. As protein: CASRRGGNIEETQYF.

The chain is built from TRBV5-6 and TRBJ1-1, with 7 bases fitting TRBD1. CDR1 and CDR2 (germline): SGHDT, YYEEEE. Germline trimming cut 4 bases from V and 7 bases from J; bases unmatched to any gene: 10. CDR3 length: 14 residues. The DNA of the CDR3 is TGTGCCAGCAGCCCCGAAACAGGGGTGGGTGAAGCTTTCTTT. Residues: CASSPETGVGEAFF.

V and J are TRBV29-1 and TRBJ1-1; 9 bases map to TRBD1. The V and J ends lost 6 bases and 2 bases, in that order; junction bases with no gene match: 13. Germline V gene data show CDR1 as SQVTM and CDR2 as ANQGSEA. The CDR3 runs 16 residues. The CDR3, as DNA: TGCAGCGTCCTCCCCCGGGACAGGGCCCTAAACACTGAAGCTTTCTTT. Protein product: CSVLPRDRALNTEAFF.

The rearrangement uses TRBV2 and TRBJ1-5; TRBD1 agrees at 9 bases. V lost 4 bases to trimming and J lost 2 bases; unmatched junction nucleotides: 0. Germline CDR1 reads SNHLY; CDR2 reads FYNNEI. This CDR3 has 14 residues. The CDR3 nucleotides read TGTGCCAGCAGTGGGGACAGGGGCAATCAGCCCCAGCATTTT. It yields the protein CASSGDRGNQPQHF. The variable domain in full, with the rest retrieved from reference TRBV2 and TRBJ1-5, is EPEVTQTPSHQVTQMGQEVILRCVPISNHLYFYWYRQILGQKVEFLVSFYNNEISEKSEIFDDQFSVERPDGSNFTLKIRSTKLEDSAMYFCASSGDRGNQPQHFGDGTRLSIL.

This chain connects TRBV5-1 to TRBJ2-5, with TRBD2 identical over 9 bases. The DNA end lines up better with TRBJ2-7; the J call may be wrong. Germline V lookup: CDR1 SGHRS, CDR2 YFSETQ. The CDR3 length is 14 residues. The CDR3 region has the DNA TGCGCCAGCAGCTTCGCGGGAGGGCCGGACGAGCAGTACTTC. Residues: CASSFAGGPDEQYF.

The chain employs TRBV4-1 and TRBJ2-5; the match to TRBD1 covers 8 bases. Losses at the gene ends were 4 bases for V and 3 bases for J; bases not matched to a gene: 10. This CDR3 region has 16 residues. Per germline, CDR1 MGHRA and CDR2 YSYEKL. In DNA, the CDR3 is TGCGCCAGCAGCCCAAAGGACAGGGTAGGGAAAGAGACCCAGTACTTC. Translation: CASSPKDRVGKETQYF.

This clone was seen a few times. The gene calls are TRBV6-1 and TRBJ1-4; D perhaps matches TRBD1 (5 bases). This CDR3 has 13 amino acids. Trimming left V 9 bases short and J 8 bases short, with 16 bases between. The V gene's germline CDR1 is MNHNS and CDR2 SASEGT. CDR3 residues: CASRRSGGEKLFF. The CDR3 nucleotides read TGTGCCAGTAGACGGTCCGGGGGAGAAAAACTGTTTTTT.

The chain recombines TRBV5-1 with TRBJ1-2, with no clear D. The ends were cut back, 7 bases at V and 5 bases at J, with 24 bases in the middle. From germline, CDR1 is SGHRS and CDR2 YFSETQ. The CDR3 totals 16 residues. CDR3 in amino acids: CASGPEAKRDRYGYTF. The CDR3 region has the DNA TGCGCCAGCGGGCCCGAAGCCAAGCGGGATAGGTATGGCTACACCTTC.

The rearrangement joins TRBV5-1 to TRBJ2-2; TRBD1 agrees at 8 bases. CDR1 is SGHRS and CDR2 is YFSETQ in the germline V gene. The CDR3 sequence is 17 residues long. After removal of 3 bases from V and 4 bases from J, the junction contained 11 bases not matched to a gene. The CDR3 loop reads CASSYLRGQAPTGELFF. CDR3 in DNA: TGCGCCAGCAGCTACCTGCGGGGACAGGCGCCCACCGGGGAGCTGTTTTTT.

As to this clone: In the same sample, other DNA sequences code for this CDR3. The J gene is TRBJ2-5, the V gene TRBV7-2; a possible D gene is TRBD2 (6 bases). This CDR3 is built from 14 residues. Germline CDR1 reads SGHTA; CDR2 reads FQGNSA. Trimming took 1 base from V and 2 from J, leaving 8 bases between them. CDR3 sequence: CASSLEGGQETQYF. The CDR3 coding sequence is TGTGCCAGCAGCTTAGAAGGAGGGCAAGAGACCCAGTACTTC.

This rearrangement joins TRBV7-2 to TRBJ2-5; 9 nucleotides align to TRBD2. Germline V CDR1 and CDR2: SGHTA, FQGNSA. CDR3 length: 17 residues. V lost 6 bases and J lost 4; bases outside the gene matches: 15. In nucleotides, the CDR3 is TGTGCCAGCAGGCTAGGCTCGGGCGGGGGGGCCGCAGAGACCCAGTACTTC. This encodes CASRLGSGGGAAETQYF.

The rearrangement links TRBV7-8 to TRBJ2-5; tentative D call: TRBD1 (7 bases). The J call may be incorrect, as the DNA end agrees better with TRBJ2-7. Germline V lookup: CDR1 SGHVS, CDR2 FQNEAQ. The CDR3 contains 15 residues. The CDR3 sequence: CASSLRRDRPYEQYF. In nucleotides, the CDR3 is TGTGCCAGCAGCCTCAGGAGGGACAGACCCTACGAGCAGTACTTC.

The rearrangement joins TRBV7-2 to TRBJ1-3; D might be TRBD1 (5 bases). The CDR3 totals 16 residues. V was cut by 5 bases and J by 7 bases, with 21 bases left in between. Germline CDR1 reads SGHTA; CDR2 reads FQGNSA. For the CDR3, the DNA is TGTGCCAGCAGCGCTGGGTCGGGGGATACGCGCAACACCATATATTTT. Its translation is CASSAGSGDTRNTIYF.

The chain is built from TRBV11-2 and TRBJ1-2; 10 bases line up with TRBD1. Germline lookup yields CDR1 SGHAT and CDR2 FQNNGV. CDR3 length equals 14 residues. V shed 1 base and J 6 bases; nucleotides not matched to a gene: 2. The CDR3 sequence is CASSLVGTGDGYTF. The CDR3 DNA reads TGTGCCAGCAGCTTAGTCGGGACAGGGGATGGCTACACCTTC.

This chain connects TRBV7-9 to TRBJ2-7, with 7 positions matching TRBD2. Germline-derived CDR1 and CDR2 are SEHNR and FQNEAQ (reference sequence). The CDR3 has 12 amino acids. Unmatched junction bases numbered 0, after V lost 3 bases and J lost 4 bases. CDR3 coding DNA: TGTGCCAGCAGCTTTAGCGGGTACGAGCAGTACTTC. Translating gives CASSFSGYEQYF.

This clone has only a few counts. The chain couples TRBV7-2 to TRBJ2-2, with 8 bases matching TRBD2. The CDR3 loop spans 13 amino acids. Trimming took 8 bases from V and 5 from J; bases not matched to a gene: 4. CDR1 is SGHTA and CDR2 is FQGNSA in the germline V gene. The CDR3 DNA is TGTGCCAGCTCGAGCGGGAGAACCGGGGAGCTGTTTTTT. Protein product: CASSSGRTGELFF. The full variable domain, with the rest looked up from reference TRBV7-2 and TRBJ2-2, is GAGVSQSPSNKVTEKGKDVELRCDPISGHTALYWYRQSLGQGLEFLIYFQGNSAPDKSGLPSDRFSAERTGGSVSTLTIQRTQQEDSAVYLCASSSGRTGELFFGEGSRLTVL.